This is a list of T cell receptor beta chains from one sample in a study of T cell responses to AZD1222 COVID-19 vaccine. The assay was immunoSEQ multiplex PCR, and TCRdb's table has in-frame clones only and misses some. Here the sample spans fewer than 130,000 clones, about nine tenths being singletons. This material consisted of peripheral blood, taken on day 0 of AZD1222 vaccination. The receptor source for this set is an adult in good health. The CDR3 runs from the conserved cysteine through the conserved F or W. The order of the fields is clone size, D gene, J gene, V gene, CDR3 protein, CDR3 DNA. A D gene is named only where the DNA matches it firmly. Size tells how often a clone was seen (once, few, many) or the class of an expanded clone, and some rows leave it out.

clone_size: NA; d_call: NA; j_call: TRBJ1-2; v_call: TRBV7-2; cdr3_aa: CASSLARNRRAGYGYTF; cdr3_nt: TGTGCCAGCAGCTTAGCGCGTAACCGCCGCGCTGGCTATGGCTACACCTTC
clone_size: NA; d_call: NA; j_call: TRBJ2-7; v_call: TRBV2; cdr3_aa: CATSLLAAGDEQYF; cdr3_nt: TGTGCCACCTCGCTACTAGCAGCTGGGGACGAGCAGTACTTC
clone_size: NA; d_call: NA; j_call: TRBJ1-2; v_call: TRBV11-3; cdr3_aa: CASTSWGPYGYTF; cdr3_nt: TGTGCCAGCACCTCGTGGGGGCCCTATGGCTACACCTTC
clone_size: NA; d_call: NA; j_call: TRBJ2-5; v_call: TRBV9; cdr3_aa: CASSVVGAGMYQETQYF; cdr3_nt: TGTGCCAGCAGCGTAGTAGGTGCAGGGATGTACCAAGAGACCCAGTACTTC
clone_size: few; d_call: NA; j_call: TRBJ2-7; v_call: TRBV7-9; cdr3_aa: CASSPGHPGVYEQYF; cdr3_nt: TGTGCCAGCAGCCCGGGACACCCGGGGGTCTACGAGCAGTACTTC
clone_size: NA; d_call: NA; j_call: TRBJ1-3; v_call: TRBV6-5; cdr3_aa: CAGGPNSGNTIYF; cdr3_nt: TGTGCCGGGGGGCCGAACTCTGGAAACACCATATATTTT
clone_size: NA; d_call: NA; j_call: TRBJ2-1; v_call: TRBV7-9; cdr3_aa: CASSSYGGSYNEQFF; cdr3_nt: TGTGCCAGCAGCTCCTATGGCGGCTCCTACAATGAGCAGTTCTTC
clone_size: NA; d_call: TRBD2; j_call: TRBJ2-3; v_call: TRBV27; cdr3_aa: CASSLRSSGRGTDTQYF; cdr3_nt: TGTGCCAGCAGCCTTCGATCTAGCGGGAGAGGCACAGATACGCAGTATTTT
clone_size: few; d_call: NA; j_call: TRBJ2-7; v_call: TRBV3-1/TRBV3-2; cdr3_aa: CASSQENRKQYF; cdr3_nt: TGTGCCAGCAGCCAAGAAAACAGGAAGCAGTACTTC
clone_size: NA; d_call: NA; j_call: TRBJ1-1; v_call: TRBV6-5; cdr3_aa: CASSYSTPGLGEAFF; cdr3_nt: TGTGCCAGCAGTTACTCGACCCCGGGGTTGGGTGAAGCTTTCTTT
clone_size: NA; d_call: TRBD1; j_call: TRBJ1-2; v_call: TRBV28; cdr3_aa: CASSFQQGAGGNYGYTF; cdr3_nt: TGTGCCAGCAGTTTCCAACAGGGGGCAGGAGGTAACTATGGCTACACCTTC
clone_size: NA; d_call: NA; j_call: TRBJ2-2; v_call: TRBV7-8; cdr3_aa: CASSLGGAGTGELFF; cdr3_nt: TGTGCCAGCAGCTTAGGAGGGGCGGGCACCGGGGAGCTGTTTTTT
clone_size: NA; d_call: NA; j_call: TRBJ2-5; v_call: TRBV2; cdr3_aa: CASRRDTQETQYF; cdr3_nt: TGTGCCAGCAGACGAGACACCCAAGAGACCCAGTACTTC
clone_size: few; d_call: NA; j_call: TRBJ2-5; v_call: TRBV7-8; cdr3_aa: CASSRPKGETQYF; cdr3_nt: TGTGCCAGCAGCCGTCCAAAGGGAGAGACCCAGTACTTC
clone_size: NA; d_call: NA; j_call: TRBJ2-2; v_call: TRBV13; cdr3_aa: CASSQSGAGELFF; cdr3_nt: TGTGCCAGCAGCCAGAGTGGTGCCGGGGAGCTGTTTTTT
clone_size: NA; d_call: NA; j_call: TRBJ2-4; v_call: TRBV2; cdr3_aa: CASSVLGTINGYF; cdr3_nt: TGTGCCAGCAGTGTCCTCGGGACAATCAACGGGTACTTC
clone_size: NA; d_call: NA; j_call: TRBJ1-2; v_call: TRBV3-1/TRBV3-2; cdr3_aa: CASSQEVTGAFNYGYTF; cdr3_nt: TGTGCCAGCAGCCAAGAAGTGACAGGAGCCTTTAACTATGGCTACACCTTC
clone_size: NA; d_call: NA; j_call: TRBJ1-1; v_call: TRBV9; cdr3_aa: CASSVALASGSTEAFF; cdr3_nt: TGTGCCAGCAGCGTAGCTTTGGCTTCTGGAAGCACTGAAGCTTTCTTT
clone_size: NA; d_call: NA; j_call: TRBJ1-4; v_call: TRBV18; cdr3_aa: CASSPGVDEKLFF; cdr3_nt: TGTGCCAGCTCACCAGGAGTCGACGAAAAACTGTTTTTT
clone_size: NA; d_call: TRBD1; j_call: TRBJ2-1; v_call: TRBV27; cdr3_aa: CASARDRAYNEQFF; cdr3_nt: TGTGCCAGCGCCCGGGACAGGGCCTACAATGAGCAGTTCTTC
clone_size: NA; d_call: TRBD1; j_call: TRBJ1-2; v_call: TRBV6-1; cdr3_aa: CASSEGTGGARYGYTF; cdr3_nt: TGTGCCAGCAGTGAGGGTACAGGGGGCGCCAGGTATGGCTACACCTTC
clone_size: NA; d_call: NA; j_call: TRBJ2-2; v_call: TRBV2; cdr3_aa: CASSRDLTGELFF; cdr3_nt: TGTGCCAGCAGTCGGGACCTCACCGGGGAGCTGTTTTTT
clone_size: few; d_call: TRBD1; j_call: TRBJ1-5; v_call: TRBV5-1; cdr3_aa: CASSLGTASNQPQHF; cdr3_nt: TGCGCCAGCAGCCTAGGGACAGCTAGCAATCAGCCCCAGCATTTT
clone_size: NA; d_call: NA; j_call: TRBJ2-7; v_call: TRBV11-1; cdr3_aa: CASSFNYYEQYF; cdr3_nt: TGTGCCAGCAGCTTTAACTACTACGAGCAGTACTTC
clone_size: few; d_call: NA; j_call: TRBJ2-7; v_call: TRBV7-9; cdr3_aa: CASSLGGIEQYF; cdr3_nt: TGTGCCAGCAGCTTAGGAGGGATCGAGCAGTACTTC
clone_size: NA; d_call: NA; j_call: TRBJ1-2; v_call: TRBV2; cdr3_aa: CASTKEGPAGSLNYGYTF; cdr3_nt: TGTGCCAGCACTAAGGAGGGCCCTGCAGGGTCCCTAAACTATGGCTACACCTTC
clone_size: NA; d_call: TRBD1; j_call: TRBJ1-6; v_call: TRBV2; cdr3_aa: CASSRDRNSPLHF; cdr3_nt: TGTGCCAGCAGCCGGGACAGAAATTCACCCCTCCACTTT
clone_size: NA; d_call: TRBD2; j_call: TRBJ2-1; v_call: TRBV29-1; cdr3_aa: CSAPRGLAGGGDEQFF; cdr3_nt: TGCAGCGCTCCCCGAGGCCTAGCGGGAGGGGGAGATGAGCAGTTCTTC
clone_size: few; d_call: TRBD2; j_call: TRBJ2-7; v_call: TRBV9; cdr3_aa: CASSVELAGRQYF; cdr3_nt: TGTGCCAGCAGCGTAGAACTAGCGGGACGGCAGTACTTC
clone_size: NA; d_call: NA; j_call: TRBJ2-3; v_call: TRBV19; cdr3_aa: CASSIKGIDTQYF; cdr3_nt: TGTGCCAGTAGTATAAAAGGGATAGATACGCAGTATTTT
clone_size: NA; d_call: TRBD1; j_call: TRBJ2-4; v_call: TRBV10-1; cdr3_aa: CASSEGQGSKNIQYF; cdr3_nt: TGCGCCAGCAGTGAGGGACAGGGGTCCAAAAACATTCAGTACTTC
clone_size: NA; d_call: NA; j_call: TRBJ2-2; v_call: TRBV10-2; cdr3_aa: CASSDQRWTANTGELFF; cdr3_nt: TGCGCCAGCAGTGACCAGCGGTGGACAGCGAACACCGGGGAGCTGTTTTTT
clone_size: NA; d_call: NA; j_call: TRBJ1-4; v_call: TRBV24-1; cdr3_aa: CATSDPVQGMEEKLFF; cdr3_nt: TGTGCCACCAGTGACCCGGTCCAGGGGATGGAGGAAAAACTGTTTTTT